This T cell receptor beta chain stems from a study of blood T cell repertoires in COVID-19. As for the study in general: Acute and convalescent COVID-19 specimens originated in the United States, Italy and Spain. T cells, B-cell-depleted T cells, or PBMCs supplied cDNA or gDNA.

Methods used by the authors: Counts of nucleated cells, estimated from reference gene primer amplification, were obtained. Libraries were prepared by immunoSEQ multiplex PCR; TCRdb keeps only in-frame clonotypes and omits some of them. V, J and clone size are taken as reported in that table, and D and trimming were inferred from the DNA itself. The repertoire includes some 120,000 clones, about 75% of them detected once, and 15% to 25% sits in the top ten. Germline V gene data show CDR1 as MGHRA and CDR2 as YSYEKL. This CDR3 has 17 amino acids. Losses at the gene ends were 6 bases for V and 2 bases for J; bases not matched to a gene: 10.

The clonotype originates from a man older than 75 with acute or convalescent COVID-19. This chain links TRBV4-1 with TRBJ2-5; 12 bases map to TRBD2. Sample: peripheral blood. DNA of the CDR3: TGCGCCAGCAGTTCCGGGACTAGCGGGCTCAAACAAGAGACCCAGTACTTC. Translation: CASSSGTSGLKQETQYF.